Following are 17 T cell receptor beta chains from one sample sequenced in a study of OX40 agonist ivuxolimab in advanced cancers. Measured with immunoSEQ multiplex PCR; TCRdb has only the in-frame clones, and not every one. The sample records 55,000 to 70,000 clones, 84% being singletons. Here the sequenced sample was CD4+ or CD8+ T cells sorted from blood, taken in a trial of the OX40 agonist ivuxolimab. Every receptor here comes from an adult with an advanced solid tumor such as melanoma, head and neck, liver or kidney cancer.

The V and J genes are TRBV5-4 and TRBJ1-2; weak D call: TRBD1 (6 bases). Trimming pared 2 bases from V and 8 bases from J, leaving 10 bases between. The V gene's germline CDR1 is SGHNT and CDR2 YYREEE (reference sequence). This CDR3 is built from 12 residues. CDR3 residues: CASSLQGSGYTF. In nucleotides, the CDR3 is TGTGCCAGCAGCTTACAGGGAAGCGGCTACACCTTC.

Concerning this clone: A read error may account for a junction end that differs from germline. V is TRBV4-1 and J is TRBJ2-1; D remains unclear. This CDR3 has 14 amino acids. Germline values: CDR1 MGHRA, CDR2 YSYEKL. The CDR3 is CASSQVETYSEQFF. In DNA form, the CDR3 reads TGCGCCAGCAGCCAAGTGGAGACCTACAGTGAGCAGTTCTTC.

The rearrangement uses TRBV21-1 and TRBJ1-1; the table assigns TRBD1, which was not confirmed against the DNA. TRBV21-1 represents a pseudogene. This CDR3 comprises 16 residues. CDR3 in amino acids: CASSSTTGTGATEAFF. For the CDR3, the DNA is TGTGCCAGCAGCTCGACTACCGGGACAGGGGCCACTGAAGCTTTCTTT.

This chain uses TRBV11-3 with TRBJ2-3, with 12 positions matching TRBD2. The CDR3 extends over 17 amino acids. CDR1 is SGHNT, CDR2 YENEEA, per germline. The V and J ends lost 5 bases and 4 bases, in that order; junction bases with no gene match: 10. The CDR3 sequence: CASSRSTSGRAADTQYF. The CDR3 coding sequence is TGTGCCAGCAGCCGATCGACTAGCGGGAGAGCGGCAGATACGCAGTATTTT.

The CDR3: CASSLGGGTGVYEQYF. For the CDR3, the DNA is TGTGCCAGCAGCTTAGGAGGCGGGACAGGGGTATACGAGCAGTACTTC. The chain uses TRBV7-9 and TRBJ2-7; 10 bases are a match to TRBD1. V trimming: 1 base; J trimming: 4 bases; junction bases outside the gene matches: 7. CDR3 length: 16 residues. Germline CDR1 SEHNR, CDR2 FQNEAQ (reference sequence).

The chain is built from TRBV6-1 and TRBJ2-7; the D is unclear. V lost 5 bases, J lost 5 bases, and 4 bases lay in between. Germline CDR1 is MNHNS and CDR2 is SASEGT. The CDR3 sequence is 10 residues long. The CDR3 DNA follows: TGTGCCAGCAGTTCGGACGAGCAGTACTTC. Amino acid sequence: CASSSDEQYF.

V and J are TRBV18 and TRBJ2-1; maybe TRBD2 (6 bases). Trimming took off 6 bases at V and 3 bases at J, with 18 bases between the two ends. CDR1 and CDR2 from the germline V gene are KGHSH and LQKENI. CDR3 length: 16 residues. The CDR3 loop reads CASSRISGLDYNEQFF. The CDR3 DNA is TGTGCCAGCTCTCGGATTTCGGGACTCGACTACAATGAGCAGTTCTTC.

J is TRBJ2-1 and V is TRBV14; D may be TRBD2 (5 bases). CDR1 and CDR2 from the germline V gene are SGHDN and FVKESK. The CDR3 is 12 residues long. V was shortened by 1 base and J by 9 bases, with 7 bases between the two germline ends. CDR3 residues: CASSQVAIEQFF. As DNA, the CDR3 is TGTGCCAGCAGCCAAGTAGCGATTGAGCAGTTCTTC. The full variable domain, its missing parts supplied by reference TRBV14 and TRBJ2-1, is EAGVTQFPSHSVIEKGQTVTLRCDPISGHDNLYWYRRVMGKEIKFLLHFVKESKQDESGMPNNRFLAERTGGTYSTLKVQPAELEDSGVYFCASSQVAIEQFFGPGTRLTVL.

The chain joins TRBV7-9 to TRBJ2-7, with TRBD1 matching over 8 bases. Trimming cost V 3 bases and J 0 bases; bases outside gene matches: 4. CDR3 length equals 15 residues. CDR1 and CDR2 from the germline V gene are SEHNR and FQNEAQ (reference sequence). The CDR3 region has the DNA TGTGCCAGCAGCTTGGCAGGGGGCAGCTCCTACGAGCAGTACTTC. This translates into CASSLAGGSSYEQYF. Supplemented by reference TRBV7-9 and TRBJ2-7, the full variable domain reads DTGVSQNPRHKITKRGQNVTFRCDPISEHNRLYWYRQTLGQGPEFLTYFQNEAQLEKSRLLSDRFSAERPKGSFSTLEIQRTEQGDSAMYLCASSLAGGSSYEQYFGPGTRLTVT.

The V and J genes are TRBV2 and TRBJ2-7; perhaps TRBD1 as D (5 bases). The CDR3 consists of 13 residues. V lost 6 bases to trimming and J lost 2 bases, with 11 bases between them. Germline V gene lookup returns CDR1 SNHLY and CDR2 FYNNEI. CDR3 loop: CASRQTATYEQYF. The CDR3 region has the DNA TGTGCCAGCAGGCAGACAGCTACCTACGAGCAGTACTTC. Looking up the rest from reference TRBV2 and TRBJ2-7 gives the full variable domain: EPEVTQTPSHQVTQMGQEVILRCVPISNHLYFYWYRQILGQKVEFLVSFYNNEISEKSEIFDDQFSVERPDGSNFTLKIRSTKLEDSAMYFCASRQTATYEQYFGPGTRLTVT.

This clone was seen just once. J is TRBJ2-5 and V is TRBV19; D may correspond to TRBD1 or TRBD2 (5 bases each). This CDR3 is 15 amino acids long. The V end lost 3 bases, the J end lost 5 bases, and 16 bases lay between the germline ends. Per the germline V gene, CDR1 is LNHDA and CDR2 is SQIVND (reference sequence). CDR3 DNA sequence: TGTGCCAGTAGTATGCGTAGGGGAGCAGGGGAGACCCAGTACTTC. It codes for CASSMRRGAGETQYF.

V usage is TRBV15 and J usage is TRBJ1-1; a weak D match, TRBD1 (5 bases). The CDR3 sequence is 15 residues long. V lost 0 bases and J lost 2, with 10 bases in between. Germline V lookup: CDR1 LNHNV, CDR2 YYDKDF (reference sequence). The CDR3 spells CATSRDRGLNTEAFF. CDR3 coding DNA: TGTGCCACCAGCAGAGATCGGGGCCTCAACACTGAAGCTTTCTTT. The full variable domain, with the rest looked up from reference TRBV15 and TRBJ1-1, is DAMVIQNPRYQVTQFGKPVTLSCSQTLNHNVMYWYQQKSSQAPKLLFHYYDKDFNNEADTPDNFQSRRPNTSFCFLDIRSPGLGDTAMYLCATSRDRGLNTEAFFGQGTRLTVV.

The chain employs TRBV14 and TRBJ2-3, with D uncertain. The CDR3 has 15 amino acids. Trimming cost V 1 base and J 0 bases, with 8 bases left between them. Germline CDR1 is SGHDN and CDR2 is FVKESK. The CDR3 DNA is TGTGCCAGCAGCCAAGGGTCCCCCAGCACAGATACGCAGTATTTT. Its protein product is CASSQGSPSTDTQYF.

The chain has TRBV6-5 and TRBJ2-1, with TRBD2 matching over 9 bases. Per the germline V gene, CDR1 is MNHEY and CDR2 is SVGAGI. Trimming at V came to 0 bases and at J to 10 bases, leaving 7 bases not matched to a gene. There are 15 residues in the CDR3. In DNA, the CDR3 is TGTGCCAGCAGTTACTCGCGGGAGGGCCGTATGGAGCAGTTCTTC. Its translation is CASSYSREGRMEQFF.

This rearrangement joins TRBV10-2 to TRBJ2-2, with D maybe TRBD2 (5 bases). The germline gives CDR1 WSHSY, CDR2 SAAADI. V lost 8 bases and J 0 bases, leaving 10 bases between the germline ends. CDR3 length: 14 residues. This chain's CDR3 is CASCGLANTGELFF. CDR3 bases: TGCGCCAGCTGCGGGCTAGCGAACACCGGGGAGCTGTTTTTT.

The genes are TRBV6-6 and TRBJ2-7; D may be TRBD1 or TRBD2 (6 bases each). Germline V CDR1 and CDR2: MNHNY, SVGAGI (reference sequence). CDR3 length: 13 amino acids. V lost 6 bases, J lost 2 bases, and 11 bases lay in between. The CDR3 nucleotides read TGTGCCAGCAGCCAGGGGACTCCCTACGAGCAGTACTTC. Translated: CASSQGTPYEQYF.

The V gene is TRBV9, the J gene TRBJ2-1; unclear D gene. V was clipped by 2 bases and J by 3 bases, with 9 bases between them. The CDR3 is 14 amino acids. Germline-derived CDR1 and CDR2 are SGDLS and YYNGEE. CDR3 nucleotide sequence: TGTGCCAGCAGCGTCGAGCAGAGCTACAATGAGCAGTTCTTC. As protein: CASSVEQSYNEQFF.